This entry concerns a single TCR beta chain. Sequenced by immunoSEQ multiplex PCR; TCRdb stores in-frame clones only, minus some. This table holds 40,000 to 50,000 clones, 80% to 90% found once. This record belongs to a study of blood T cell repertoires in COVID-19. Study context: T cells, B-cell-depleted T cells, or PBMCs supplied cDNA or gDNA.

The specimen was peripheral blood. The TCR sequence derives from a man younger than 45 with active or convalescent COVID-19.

The CDR3 reads CASSSRLARWDTQYF. The CDR3, as DNA: TGTGCCAGCAGCTCCAGACTAGCTCGGTGGGATACGCAGTATTTT. The chain employs TRBV9 and TRBJ2-3; 7 nucleotides match TRBD2. This CDR3 has 15 residues. Germline CDR1 and CDR2: SGDLS and YYNGEE. The junction had 11 bases not matched to a gene; V was cut back by 4 bases and J by 6 bases.